This passage covers 6 T cell receptor beta chains from one sample sequenced in a study of T-cell memory formation after mild COVID-19. MiXCR, run by TCRdb on the 5' RACE reads, gives a single entry per CDR3 protein. This table has 580,000 or so distinct CDR3 sequences, 17% appearing once. Sequenced material: PBMCs or a T cell subset sorted from them (not recorded which). These receptors all come from an adult woman who had mild COVID-19 (a few samples of this study predate the infection). Cell type and time point are not known.

This chain joins TRBV12-3 or TRBV12-4 and TRBJ2-3, with a possible D match to TRBD1 (7 bases). The length of the CDR3 is 14 residues. Between the trimmed V and J ends, which lost 8 bases and 6 bases, there was a span of 18 bases. Here the CDR3 DNA reads TGTGCCAGCTCTGACCAGGGGGGTAAGGATACGCAGTATTTT. Protein product: CASSDQGGKDTQYF.

The table lists this clonotype with a few counts. The chain employs TRBV7-9 and TRBJ2-7, with D perhaps matching TRBD1 (5 bases). Germline CDR1 reads SEHNR; CDR2 reads FQNEAQ (reference sequence). CDR3 size: 13 residues. The V end was cut by 5 bases, the J end by 3 bases, with 11 bases between. The CDR3 DNA is TGTGCCAGCAGCCAGGGTTCCCACTACGAGCAGTACTTC. Residues: CASSQGSHYEQYF.

The chain is built from TRBV20-1 and TRBJ2-3; 11 nucleotides agree with TRBD2. Germline V gene data show CDR1 as DFQATT and CDR2 as SNEGSKA (reference sequence). Losses at the gene ends were 2 bases for V and 0 bases for J; bases not matched to a gene: 7. CDR3 length equals 17 residues. The CDR3 loop is CSARWASGRSSTDTQYF. CDR3 in DNA: TGCAGTGCTAGATGGGCTAGCGGGAGGTCTAGCACAGATACGCAGTATTTT.

The chain combines TRBV7-6 with TRBJ2-5, with 10 bases matching TRBD1. The CDR3 consists of 16 residues. Per the germline V gene, CDR1 is SGHVS and CDR2 is FNYEAQ. V shed 5 bases, J shed 5 bases, and the junction held 11 bases outside the gene matches. The CDR3 DNA reads TGTGCCAGCAGCCCGTCCGGGACAGGGGCGGCGGAGACCCAGTACTTC. Translation: CASSPSGTGAAETQYF.

This clonotype was counted only a few times. The V gene is TRBV9, the J gene TRBJ1-1; D call uncertain. The V gene's germline CDR1 is SGDLS and CDR2 YYNGEE. This CDR3 has 13 amino acids. V lost 1 base and J lost 3, with 7 bases in between. CDR3 protein: CASSVYVDTEAFF. The DNA for the CDR3 is TGTGCCAGCAGCGTATATGTCGACACTGAAGCTTTCTTT.

This clonotype came up many times. The rearrangement joins TRBV30 to TRBJ2-5, with 9 positions matching TRBD2. J was trimmed by 5 bases and V by 5 bases; bases with no gene match: 6. Germline V gene sequence: CDR1 GTSNPN, CDR2 SVGIG (reference sequence). This CDR3 is 13 amino acids long. This chain's CDR3 is CAWGGLAKETQYF. The CDR3 DNA reads as TGTGCCTGGGGGGGACTAGCAAAGGAGACCCAGTACTTC.